The 27 T cell receptor beta chains below were found in one sample sequenced in a study of T cell changes during pregnancy in multiple sclerosis. Profiled with immunoSEQ multiplex PCR; TCRdb holds only in-frame clones, not every one. The sample carries approximately 85,000 clones, roughly 92% recorded once. Sequencing was performed on peripheral blood, taken in the first trimester of pregnancy. These receptors were collected from a female donor with multiple sclerosis, enrolled in a pregnancy study.

CDR3 protein: CATHQLRGGNYGYTF. CDR3 DNA sequence: TGTGCCACCCATCAGCTAAGGGGAGGTAACTATGGCTACACCTTC. The rearrangement links TRBV25-1 to TRBJ1-2, with a possible D match to TRBD1 (5 bases). CDR3 length: 15 residues. CDR1 and CDR2 from the germline V gene are MGHDK and SYGVNS. V was clipped by 10 bases and J by 1 base, with 19 bases between them.

This sequence joins TRBV4-1 and TRBJ1-4, with 9 positions matching TRBD1. V lost 3 bases and J lost 4; bases outside the gene matches: 6. CDR3 length equals 16 residues. The V gene's germline CDR1 is MGHRA and CDR2 YSYEKL. The CDR3 protein is CASSHARQGVNEKLFF. CDR3 bases: TGCGCCAGCAGCCACGCTAGACAGGGGGTTAATGAAAAACTGTTTTTT.

This clone has more than one count but fewer than ten. CDR3 nucleotide sequence: TGCAGCGTTCGACAGTTGAACACTGAAGCTTTCTTT. Translation gives CSVRQLNTEAFF. The chain couples TRBV29-1 to TRBJ1-1; D perhaps matches TRBD1 (5 bases). Germline CDR1 is SQVTM and CDR2 is ANQGSEA. Trimming pared 5 bases from V and 0 bases from J, leaving 7 bases between. The CDR3 spans 12 residues.

The rearrangement links TRBV30 to TRBJ1-6; 9 bases are a match to TRBD1. Germline CDR1 reads GTSNPN; CDR2 reads SVGIG (reference sequence). V trimming: 3 bases; J trimming: 10 bases; junction bases outside the gene matches: 7. The CDR3 runs to 14 residues. In DNA form, the CDR3 reads TGTGCCTGGAGGGAGGACAGGGGTTGGTCACCCCTCCACTTT. It encodes CAWREDRGWSPLHF.

The chain recombines TRBV30 with TRBJ1-2; no definite D call. V was shortened by 0 bases and J by 0 bases, with 8 bases between the two germline ends. Germline CDR1 and CDR2: GTSNPN and SVGIG (reference sequence). This CDR3 region has 14 residues. CDR3 coding DNA: TGTGCCTGGAGTGTCCGATTAGCTAACTATGGCTACACCTTC. This translates into CAWSVRLANYGYTF.

This clone has only a few counts. The genes are TRBV2 and TRBJ2-7; TRBD1 might be the D (5 bases). V gave up 6 bases and J gave up 3 bases, with 9 bases separating them. CDR3 length: 12 amino acids. Germline V gene sequence: CDR1 SNHLY, CDR2 FYNNEI. CDR3 nucleotides: TGTGCCAGCAGCCCAAGGGGCTACGAGCAGTACTTC. This translates into CASSPRGYEQYF.

For this clone: One junction end does not reproduce the germline sequence, and a read error may be involved. This chain uses TRBV7-7 with TRBJ1-4, with TRBD1 identical over 7 bases. The CDR3 totals 14 residues. Looked up from germline, CDR1 is SSHAT and CDR2 is FNYEAQ (reference sequence). The CDR3 is CASSQGDRVGKLFF. In DNA form, the CDR3 reads TGTGCTAGCAGCCAGGGGGACCGGGTGGGAAAACTGTTTTTT. The variable domain in full, completed from reference TRBV7-7 and TRBJ1-4, reads GAGVSQSPRYKVTKRGQDVTLRCDPISSHATLYWYQQALGQGPEFLTYFNYEAQPDKSGLPSDRFSAERPEGSISTLTIQRTEQRDSAMYRCASSQGDRVGKLFFGSGTQLSVL.

V and J are TRBV9 and TRBJ2-1, with D perhaps matching TRBD2 (5 bases). The CDR3 runs 15 residues. V dropped 0 bases and J dropped 7 bases, with 14 bases sitting between them. The germline V gene has CDR1 SGDLS and CDR2 YYNGEE. The CDR3 loop is CASSVDLARSNEQFF. The CDR3 nucleotides read TGTGCCAGCAGCGTAGATTTAGCGCGGTCGAATGAGCAGTTCTTC.

The rearrangement joins TRBV18 to TRBJ2-6; 10 nucleotides match TRBD1. This CDR3 spans 18 amino acids. Germline V gene sequence: CDR1 KGHSH, CDR2 LQKENI. V lost 6 bases and J lost 0; bases outside the gene matches: 8. The CDR3 here is CASSPPGQGFSGANVLTF. The CDR3 nucleotides are TGTGCCAGCTCGCCTCCGGGACAGGGGTTCTCTGGGGCCAACGTCCTGACTTTC.

This clone has only a few counts. V usage is TRBV18 and J usage is TRBJ1-6; 7 bases are a match to TRBD1. The CDR3 is 15 amino acids. Per germline, CDR1 KGHSH and CDR2 LQKENI. V dropped 3 bases and J dropped 8; count of bases not matched to a gene: 7. DNA of the CDR3: TGTGCCAGCTCACCGAGACAGGGTCTTGATTCACCCCTCCACTTT. Protein: CASSPRQGLDSPLHF. The complete variable domain, with remaining parts taken from reference TRBV18 and TRBJ1-6, reads NAGVMQNPRHLVRRRGQEARLRCSPMKGHSHVYWYRQLPEEGLKFMVYLQKENIIDESGMPKERFSAEFPKEGPSILRIQQVVRGDSAAYFCASSPRQGLDSPLHFGNGTRLTVT.

This chain uses TRBV6-6 with TRBJ2-3, with 11 bases aligning to TRBD2. From germline, CDR1 is MNHNY and CDR2 SVGAGI (reference sequence). Losses at the gene ends were 2 bases for V and 3 bases for J; bases not matched to a gene: 4. The CDR3 has 16 amino acids. The CDR3 loop reads CASSYPGLAETDTQYF. The CDR3 DNA follows: TGTGCCAGCAGTTACCCGGGACTAGCGGAGACAGATACGCAGTATTTT.

This chain connects TRBV7-9 to TRBJ2-7; 12 bases are a match to TRBD2. J gave up 1 base and V 1 base, and 5 bases lay outside the gene matches. Looked up from germline, CDR1 is SEHNR and CDR2 is FQNEAQ (reference sequence). The length of the CDR3 is 17 residues. CDR3 nucleotides: TGTGCCAGCAGCTTAGAGACTAGCGGGAGTTGGTCCTACGAGCAGTACTTC. Translated: CASSLETSGSWSYEQYF.

CDR3 residues: CASSLSRVSTDTQYF. CDR3 DNA: TGCGCCAGCAGCTTGAGCAGGGTTAGCACAGATACGCAGTATTTT. The chain couples TRBV5-1 to TRBJ2-3; D perhaps matches TRBD1 (5 bases). V was cut by 1 base and J by 0 bases, with 9 bases left in between. Germline V gene lookup returns CDR1 SGHRS and CDR2 YFSETQ. The CDR3 totals 15 residues.

This clone has only one observation. CDR3 sequence: CASSYLENPEQFF. CDR3 nucleotides: TGTGCCAGCAGTTACTTAGAGAACCCTGAGCAGTTCTTC. The rearrangement uses TRBV6-6 and TRBJ2-1, with unresolved D. Trimming stripped 1 base from V and 9 bases from J, with 10 bases between. The CDR3 is made up of 13 amino acids. Germline-derived CDR1 and CDR2 are MNHNY and SVGAGI (reference sequence).

This sequence joins TRBV23-1 and TRBJ1-5, with unresolved D. TRBV23-1 carries the ORF label, with uncertain function. V was clipped by 3 bases and J by 3 bases, with 12 bases between them. The CDR3 sequence is 15 residues long. CDR3 sequence: CASSQAGGVNQPQHF. The DNA for the CDR3 is TGCGCCAGCAGTCAGGCTGGCGGGGTCAATCAGCCCCAGCATTTT.

The genes are TRBV7-2 and TRBJ2-7; 11 positions match TRBD2. Germline V gene lookup returns CDR1 SGHTA and CDR2 FQGNSA. This CDR3 spans 15 amino acids. Trimming at V came to 5 bases and at J to 2 bases, leaving 5 bases not matched to a gene. The CDR3 DNA follows: TGTGCCAGCAGCCCGGGACTAGCGGATCCCTACGAGCAGTACTTC. This sequence encodes CASSPGLADPYEQYF.

Here the CDR3 reads CASSDSRQGLLGGYTF. In nucleotides, the CDR3 is TGTGCCAGCAGTGACTCGAGACAGGGGCTACTGGGGGGCTACACCTTC. This sequence joins TRBV6-4 and TRBJ1-2; 8 nucleotides line up with TRBD1. The J segment lost 8 bases and the V segment lost 0 bases, leaving 11 bases of the junction unmatched. The CDR3 extends over 16 amino acids. CDR1 and CDR2 (germline): MRHNA, SNTAGT.

The V call is TRBV7-3, the J call TRBJ2-5; TRBD2 matches 9 bases. This CDR3 contains 15 residues. The trim removed 5 bases at V and 5 bases at J, leaving 9 bases unmatched. Germline CDR1 SGHTA, CDR2 FQGTGA. CDR3 in amino acids: CASSPSSGRRETQYF. DNA for the CDR3: TGTGCCAGCAGCCCGAGTAGCGGGAGAAGGGAGACCCAGTACTTC.

The rearrangement uses TRBV28 and TRBJ2-7, with a possible D match to TRBD1 (6 bases). The CDR3 sequence is 15 residues long. Trimming pared 3 bases from V and 1 base from J, leaving 13 bases between. Germline loops: CDR1 MDHEN, CDR2 SYDVKM. CDR3 amino acids: CASSLGAMGSYEQYF. The DNA for the CDR3 is TGTGCCAGCAGTTTGGGGGCCATGGGGTCCTACGAGCAGTACTTC. The variable domain in full, with the rest retrieved from reference TRBV28 and TRBJ2-7, is DVKVTQSSRYLVKRTGEKVFLECVQDMDHENMFWYRQDPGLGLRLIYFSYDVKMKEKGDIPEGYSVSREKKERFSLILESASTNQTSMYLCASSLGAMGSYEQYFGPGTRLTVT.

The chain has TRBV7-9 and TRBJ1-1; 8 nucleotides line up with TRBD1. The CDR3 spans 14 residues. In germline, CDR1 is SEHNR, CDR2 FQNEAQ (reference sequence). After removal of 7 bases from V and 0 bases from J, the junction contained 4 bases not matched to a gene. This CDR3 is CASTRTGLNTEAFF. DNA for the CDR3: TGTGCCAGCACCAGGACAGGGCTGAACACTGAAGCTTTCTTT.

The genes are TRBV30 and TRBJ2-3; 13 positions agree with TRBD2. Germline values: CDR1 GTSNPN, CDR2 SVGIG (reference sequence). This CDR3 is 16 amino acids long. The ends lost 1 base at V and 4 bases at J; junction bases unmatched: 5. The CDR3 protein is CAWSAWTSGRADTQYF. Here the CDR3 DNA reads TGTGCCTGGAGTGCTTGGACTAGCGGGAGAGCAGATACGCAGTATTTT.

This chain connects TRBV9 to TRBJ2-3; 8 bases agree with TRBD1. The ends lost 0 bases at V and 4 bases at J; junction bases unmatched: 4. This CDR3 spans 15 amino acids. Germline V gene data show CDR1 as SGDLS and CDR2 as YYNGEE. CDR3 coding DNA: TGTGCCAGCAGCGTAGGGACAGGGTCGGCAGATACGCAGTATTTT. The encoded protein is CASSVGTGSADTQYF.

This chain joins TRBV5-1 and TRBJ1-2, with TRBD1 identical over 11 bases. CDR1 and CDR2 from the germline V gene are SGHRS and YFSETQ. Trimming removed 3 bases from V and 5 bases from J; junction bases left unmatched: 6. This CDR3 is built from 15 residues. The CDR3, as DNA: TGCGCCAGCAGCTCCAGGACAGGGGGCGCGTATGGCTACACCTTC. Amino acid sequence: CASSSRTGGAYGYTF.

This clone was recorded only once. The chain employs TRBV4-3 and TRBJ2-1; TRBD1 matches 9 bases. Germline V gives CDR1 LGHNA, CDR2 YSLEER. The V and J ends lost 0 bases and 6 bases, in that order; junction bases with no gene match: 3. The CDR3 has 15 residues. The CDR3 bases are TGCGCCAGCAGCCAAGATTGGGACAGGGTCAATGAGCAGTTCTTC. This translates into CASSQDWDRVNEQFF.

The gene calls are TRBV27 and TRBJ2-1, with TRBD2 matching over 11 bases. Germline V CDR1 and CDR2: MNHEY, SMNVEV (reference sequence). The CDR3 covers 19 residues. Germline trimming cut 6 bases from V and 5 bases from J; bases unmatched to any gene: 18. The CDR3 DNA reads as TGTGCCAGCAGGCACCGGGTGGACAGAGGGACTAGCGGAAACAATGAGCAGTTCTTC. Its protein is CASRHRVDRGTSGNNEQFF.

The V and J genes are TRBV6-1 and TRBJ2-7; 7 bases are shared with TRBD2. With 3 bases clipped from V and 5 bases from J, the junction kept 10 bases outside the gene matches. The CDR3 is 15 residues long. Germline V lookup: CDR1 MNHNS, CDR2 SASEGT. The CDR3 nucleotides read TGTGCCAGCAGTGACCCATCTGGAGGGAGGGACGAGCAGTACTTC. Its protein is CASSDPSGGRDEQYF.

V usage is TRBV5-1 and J usage is TRBJ1-2; 12 nucleotides align to TRBD1. The germline V gene encodes CDR1 SGHRS and CDR2 YFSETQ. This CDR3 comprises 18 residues. V was pared by 4 bases and J by 6 bases, with 16 bases of the junction left unmatched. The CDR3 bases are TGCGCCAGCAGCCGGGACAGGGGGCGCGTATTCGACATAGATGGCTACACCTTC. Encoded protein: CASSRDRGRVFDIDGYTF.